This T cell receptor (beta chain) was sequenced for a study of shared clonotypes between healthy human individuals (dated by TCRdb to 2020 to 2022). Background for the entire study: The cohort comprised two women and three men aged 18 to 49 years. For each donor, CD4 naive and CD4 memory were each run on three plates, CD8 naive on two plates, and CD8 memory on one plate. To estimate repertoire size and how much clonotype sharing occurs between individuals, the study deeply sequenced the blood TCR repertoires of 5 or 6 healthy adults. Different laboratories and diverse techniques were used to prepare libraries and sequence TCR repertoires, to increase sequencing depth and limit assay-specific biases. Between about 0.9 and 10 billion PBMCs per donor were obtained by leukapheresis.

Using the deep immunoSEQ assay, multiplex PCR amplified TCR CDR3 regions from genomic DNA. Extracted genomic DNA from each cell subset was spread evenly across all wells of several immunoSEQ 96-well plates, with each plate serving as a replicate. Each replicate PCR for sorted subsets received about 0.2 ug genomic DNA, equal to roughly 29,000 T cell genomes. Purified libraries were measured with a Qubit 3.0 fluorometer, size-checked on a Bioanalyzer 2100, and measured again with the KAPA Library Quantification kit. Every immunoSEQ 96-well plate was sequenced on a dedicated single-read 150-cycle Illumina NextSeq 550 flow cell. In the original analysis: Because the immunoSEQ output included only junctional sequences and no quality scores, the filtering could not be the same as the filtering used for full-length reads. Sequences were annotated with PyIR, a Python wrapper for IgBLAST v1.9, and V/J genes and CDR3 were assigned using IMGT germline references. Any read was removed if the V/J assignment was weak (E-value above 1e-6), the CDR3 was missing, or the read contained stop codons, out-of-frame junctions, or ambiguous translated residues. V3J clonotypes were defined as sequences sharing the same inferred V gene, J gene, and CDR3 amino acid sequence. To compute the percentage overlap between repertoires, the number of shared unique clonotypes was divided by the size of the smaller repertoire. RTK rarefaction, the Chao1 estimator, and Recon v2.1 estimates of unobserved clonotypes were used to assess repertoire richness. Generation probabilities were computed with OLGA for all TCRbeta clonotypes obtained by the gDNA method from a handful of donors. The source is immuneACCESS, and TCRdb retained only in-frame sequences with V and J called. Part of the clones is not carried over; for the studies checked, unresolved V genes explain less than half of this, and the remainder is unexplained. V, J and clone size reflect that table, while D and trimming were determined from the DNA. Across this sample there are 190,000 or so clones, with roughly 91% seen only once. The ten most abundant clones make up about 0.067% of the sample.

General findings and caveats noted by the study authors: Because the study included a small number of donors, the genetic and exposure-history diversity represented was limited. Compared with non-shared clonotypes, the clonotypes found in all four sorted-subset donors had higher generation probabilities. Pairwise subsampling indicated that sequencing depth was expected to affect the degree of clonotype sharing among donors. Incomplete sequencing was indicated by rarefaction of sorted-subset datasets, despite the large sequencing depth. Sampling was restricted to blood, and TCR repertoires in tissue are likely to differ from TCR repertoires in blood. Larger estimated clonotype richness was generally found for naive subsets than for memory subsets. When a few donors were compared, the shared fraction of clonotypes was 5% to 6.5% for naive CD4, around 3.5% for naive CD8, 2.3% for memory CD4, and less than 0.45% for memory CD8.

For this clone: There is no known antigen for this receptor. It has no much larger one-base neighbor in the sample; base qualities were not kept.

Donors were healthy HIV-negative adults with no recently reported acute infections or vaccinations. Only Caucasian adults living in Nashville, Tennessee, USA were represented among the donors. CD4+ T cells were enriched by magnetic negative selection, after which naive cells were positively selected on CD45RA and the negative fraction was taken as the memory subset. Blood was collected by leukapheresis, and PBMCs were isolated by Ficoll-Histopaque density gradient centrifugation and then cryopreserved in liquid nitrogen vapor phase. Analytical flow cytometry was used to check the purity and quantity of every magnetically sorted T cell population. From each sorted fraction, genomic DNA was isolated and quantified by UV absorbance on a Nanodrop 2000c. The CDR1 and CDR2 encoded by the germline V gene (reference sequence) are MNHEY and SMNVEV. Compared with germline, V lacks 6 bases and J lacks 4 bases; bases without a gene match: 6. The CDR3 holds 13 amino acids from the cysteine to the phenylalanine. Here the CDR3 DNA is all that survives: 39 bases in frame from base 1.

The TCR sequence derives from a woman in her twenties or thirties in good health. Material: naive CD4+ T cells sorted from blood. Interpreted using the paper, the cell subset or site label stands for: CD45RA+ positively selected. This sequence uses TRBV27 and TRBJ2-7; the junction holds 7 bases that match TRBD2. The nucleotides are TGTGCCAGCAGGGGGGGGACCGAATACGAGCAGTACTTC. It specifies CASRGGTEYEQYF.